One T cell receptor (beta chain) is described in this entry. This CDR3 is built from 15 residues. Germline V gene data show CDR1 as KGHSH and CDR2 as LQKENI. The V gene end was trimmed by 6 bases and the J gene end by 6 bases; junction bases not matched to a gene: 10. This sample was included in a study of blood T cell repertoires in COVID-19. Overall study: T cells, B-cell-depleted T cells, or PBMCs provided the cDNA or gDNA that served as material.

Original analysis: Estimated nucleated cell counts came from reference gene primer amplification. Generated by immunoSEQ multiplex PCR, the TCRdb table keeps only in-frame clones and is missing some. V, J and clone size derive from that table, while D and trimming were established from the DNA sequence. The table includes some 360,000 clones, roughly 86% detected once. It was within 2 weeks before study entry that exposed participants met a COVID-19 case. V usage is TRBV18 and J usage is TRBJ1-5, with 8 bases that match TRBD1. The specimen sequenced was PBMCs or T cells enriched from blood (not recorded which). The TCR comes from a woman aged 25 to 39 who had been exposed to COVID-19. The CDR3: CASSFGQGSVQPQHF. Written as DNA, the CDR3 is TGTGCCAGCTCCTTCGGACAGGGAAGCGTTCAGCCCCAGCATTTT.